The 25 T cell receptor beta chains below were found in one sample sequenced in a study of T cell responses to AZD1222 COVID-19 vaccine. Profiled with immunoSEQ multiplex PCR; TCRdb holds only in-frame clones, not every one. In the table there are 200,000 to 250,000 clones, about 94% of which are singletons. Here the sequenced sample was peripheral blood, taken 28 days after the second dose of the MenACWY control vaccine. Receptors originate from an adult who received the MenACWY meningococcal vaccine as a control.

The rearrangement joins TRBV2 to TRBJ1-6; no clear D. Trimming took off 7 bases at V and 3 bases at J, with 7 bases between the two ends. CDR1 is SNHLY and CDR2 is FYNNEI in the germline V gene. CDR3 size: 13 residues. This CDR3 reads CASKGDYNSPLHF. The DNA for the CDR3 is TGTGCCAGCAAGGGAGACTATAATTCACCCCTCCACTTT.

The V call is TRBV28, the J call TRBJ2-7, with 9 positions matching TRBD1. In germline, CDR1 is MDHEN, CDR2 SYDVKM. With V trimmed by 5 bases and J by 5 bases, 10 bases remained unmatched. This CDR3 comprises 15 residues. For the CDR3, the DNA is TGTGCCAGCAGTGGTCCGGGACAGGGTACCGACGAGCAGTACTTC. The encoded protein is CASSGPGQGTDEQYF.

This clone was seen a single time. The chain has TRBV5-1 and TRBJ1-5; perhaps TRBD1 as D (5 bases). Germline CDR1 SGHRS, CDR2 YFSETQ. The CDR3 length is 15 residues. V lost 4 bases and J 3 bases, leaving 14 bases between the germline ends. The CDR3 DNA is TGCGCCAGCAGCATCAAATCGACAGACAATCAGCCCCAGCATTTT. Its translation is CASSIKSTDNQPQHF. Full variable domain (outside the CDR3, taken from reference TRBV5-1 and TRBJ1-5): KAGVTQTPRYLIKTRGQQVTLSCSPISGHRSVSWYQQTPGQGLQFLFEYFSETQRNKGNFPGRFSGRQFSNSRSEMNVSTLELGDSALYLCASSIKSTDNQPQHFGDGTRLSIL.

The chain has TRBV27 and TRBJ2-3, with 8 positions matching TRBD2. Germline V gene data show CDR1 as MNHEY and CDR2 as SMNVEV (reference sequence). This CDR3 has 15 residues. Trimming at V came to 7 bases and at J to 2 bases, leaving 8 bases not matched to a gene. CDR3 coding DNA: TGTGCCAGCACCGAGGGACTAGGGGTCACAGATACGCAGTATTTT. Its translation: CASTEGLGVTDTQYF.

V gene TRBV5-5 combines with J gene TRBJ1-3; no clear D. V dropped 1 base and J dropped 4 bases, with 27 bases sitting between them. The CDR3 extends over 20 amino acids. CDR1 SGHKS and CDR2 YYEKEE come from the germline V gene (reference sequence). The CDR3 bases are TGTGCCAGCAGCTTGAAGCCCACCGAACGACTTCGAATGGGAGGAAACACCATATATTTT. Its protein product is CASSLKPTERLRMGGNTIYF.

This sequence joins TRBV6-4 and TRBJ2-2; 8 bases align to TRBD2. Germline V lookup: CDR1 MRHNA, CDR2 SNTAGT. The V segment lost 0 bases and the J segment 2 bases; nucleotides outside the gene matches: 8. CDR3 size: 18 residues. CDR3 loop: CASSDSASGGANTGELFF. Here the CDR3 DNA reads TGTGCCAGCAGTGACTCAGCCAGCGGGGGAGCCAACACCGGGGAGCTGTTTTTT.

This chain links TRBV5-5 with TRBJ1-4; D perhaps matches TRBD1 (6 bases). V lost 0 bases and J 8 bases, leaving 20 bases between the germline ends. CDR3 length equals 17 residues. Per the germline V gene, CDR1 is SGHKS and CDR2 is YYEKEE (reference sequence). The CDR3 DNA is TGTGCCAGCAGCTTGGAAGAGTGGACAGATCTAAGGGAAAAACTGTTTTTT. It yields the protein CASSLEEWTDLREKLFF.

The chain joins TRBV9 to TRBJ2-7; 7 bases agree with TRBD1. J gave up 0 bases and V 4 bases, and 7 bases lay outside the gene matches. The CDR3 consists of 15 residues. CDR1 SGDLS and CDR2 YYNGEE come from the germline V gene. The CDR3 reads CASSPAGTASYEQYF. For the CDR3, the DNA is TGTGCCAGCAGCCCGGCCGGGACAGCCTCCTACGAGCAGTACTTC. Full variable domain (rest looked up from reference TRBV9 and TRBJ2-7): DSGVTQTPKHLITATGQRVTLRCSPRSGDLSVYWYQQSLDQGLQFLIQYYNGEERAKGNILERFSAQQFPDLHSELNLSSLELGDSALYFCASSPAGTASYEQYFGPGTRLTVT.

The chain employs TRBV7-6 and TRBJ1-6, with D perhaps matching TRBD1 (5 bases). In germline, CDR1 is SGHVS, CDR2 FNYEAQ. The CDR3 runs to 18 residues. V shed 5 bases and J shed 0 bases, with 17 bases lying between them. The CDR3 nucleotides are TGTGCCAGCAGCAAAGATGACAGAAAAGACTCCTATAATTCACCCCTCCACTTT. Protein product: CASSKDDRKDSYNSPLHF.

This clone has a single count. The J gene is TRBJ1-2, the V gene TRBV14, with TRBD1 matching 7 bases. CDR1 and CDR2 (germline): SGHDN, FVKESK. The junction had 9 bases not matched to a gene; V was cut back by 4 bases and J by 4 bases. The CDR3 has 15 amino acids. Written as DNA, the CDR3 is TGTGCCAGCAGCCGAGAAGGGGGCGGCTTCTATGGCTACACCTTC. Translated, it gives CASSREGGGFYGYTF. Full variable domain (missing parts from reference TRBV14 and TRBJ1-2): EAGVTQFPSHSVIEKGQTVTLRCDPISGHDNLYWYRRVMGKEIKFLLHFVKESKQDESGMPNNRFLAERTGGTYSTLKVQPAELEDSGVYFCASSREGGGFYGYTFGSGTRLTVV.

The chain carries TRBV27 and TRBJ2-1; possible D gene TRBD2, 5 bases. Trimming stripped 6 bases from V and 0 bases from J, with 6 bases between. This CDR3 spans 13 amino acids. Germline loops: CDR1 MNHEY, CDR2 SMNVEV (reference sequence). Written as DNA, the CDR3 is TGTGCCAGCAGCCGGGGCTCCTACAATGAGCAGTTCTTC. Its protein product is CASSRGSYNEQFF.

The chain carries TRBV6-2 or TRBV6-3 and TRBJ2-7, with D possibly matching TRBD2 (5 bases). V dropped 4 bases and J dropped 7 bases, with 14 bases sitting between them. The CDR3 extends over 13 amino acids. Germline assignment: CDR1 MNHEY and CDR2 SVGEGT. The CDR3 loop is CASSSDGAAEQYF. The CDR3 coding sequence is TGTGCCAGCAGTTCTGATGGAGCGGCTGAGCAGTACTTC.

V usage is TRBV28 and J usage is TRBJ2-7; D is unresolved. This CDR3 spans 14 amino acids. CDR1 and CDR2 from the germline V gene are MDHEN and SYDVKM. The V gene lost 2 bases and the J gene lost 2 bases, with 10 bases spanning the gap. This CDR3 reads CASSLGLGPYEQYF. The CDR3 DNA sequence: TGTGCCAGCAGTTTAGGTCTAGGCCCCTACGAGCAGTACTTC.

The chain joins TRBV14 to TRBJ1-2; no definite D call. The CDR3 consists of 14 residues. In germline, CDR1 is SGHDN, CDR2 FVKESK. The V end was cut by 0 bases, the J end by 7 bases, with 12 bases between. CDR3 nucleotides: TGTGCCAGCAGCCAAGACGGGGTAGCGAGTGGCTACACCTTC. It translates to CASSQDGVASGYTF.

The V call is TRBV28, the J call TRBJ1-4; D ambiguous. In germline, CDR1 is MDHEN, CDR2 SYDVKM. This CDR3 comprises 15 residues. The V end lost 3 bases, the J end lost 5 bases, and 13 bases lay between the germline ends. CDR3 residues: CASSLGQGVNEKLFF. The DNA for the CDR3 is TGTGCCAGCAGTTTGGGTCAAGGCGTCAATGAAAAACTGTTTTTT. The full variable domain, rest sourced from reference TRBV28 and TRBJ1-4, is DVKVTQSSRYLVKRTGEKVFLECVQDMDHENMFWYRQDPGLGLRLIYFSYDVKMKEKGDIPEGYSVSREKKERFSLILESASTNQTSMYLCASSLGQGVNEKLFFGSGTQLSVL.

The chain has TRBV5-4 and TRBJ1-3; D remains unclear. The germline V gene encodes CDR1 SGHNT and CDR2 YYREEE (reference sequence). This CDR3 is built from 15 residues. V lost 0 bases, J lost 4 bases, and 11 bases lay in between. The CDR3 region is CASSLDPKAGNTIYF. The CDR3 region has the DNA TGTGCCAGCAGCTTGGACCCCAAAGCAGGAAACACCATATATTTT.

This clone was seen more than once but under ten times. This chain joins TRBV28 and TRBJ1-1; D remains ambiguous. The CDR3 is 10 amino acids. V was trimmed by 3 bases and J by 8 bases, leaving 4 bases between them. Looked up from germline, CDR1 is MDHEN and CDR2 is SYDVKM. The CDR3 DNA sequence: TGTGCCAGCAGTTTCGGGGAAGCTTTCTTT. Protein sequence: CASSFGEAFF.

For the CDR3, the DNA is TGTGCCACCAGCAGACCCCTAGCCTACGAGCAGTACTTC. As protein: CATSRPLAYEQYF. V and J are TRBV15 and TRBJ2-7; D call uncertain. Trimming pared 2 bases from V and 2 bases from J, leaving 7 bases between. Germline V gene sequence: CDR1 LNHNV, CDR2 YYDKDF (reference sequence). The CDR3 covers 13 residues.

The chain employs TRBV7-8 and TRBJ1-2; D uncertain. V gave up 0 bases and J gave up 2 bases, with 7 bases separating them. The CDR3 has 14 amino acids. Germline CDR1 SGHVS, CDR2 FQNEAQ. CDR3 residues: CASSLAGANYGYTF. CDR3 nucleotides: TGTGCCAGCAGCTTAGCGGGAGCAAACTATGGCTACACCTTC. The variable domain in full, with the rest retrieved from reference TRBV7-8 and TRBJ1-2, is GAGVSQSPRYKVAKRGQDVALRCDPISGHVSLFWYQQALGQGPEFLTYFQNEAQLDKSGLPSDRFFAERPEGSVSTLKIQRTQQEDSAVYLCASSLAGANYGYTFGSGTRLTVV.

This clone was seen a single time. The rearrangement joins TRBV19 to TRBJ2-1; 10 bases agree with TRBD1. J was trimmed by 5 bases and V by 4 bases; bases with no gene match: 5. The CDR3 sequence is 15 residues long. Germline CDR1 LNHDA, CDR2 SQIVND (reference sequence). The CDR3 loop is CASSRGQGTNNEQFF. CDR3 bases: TGTGCCAGTAGTAGGGGACAGGGGACGAACAATGAGCAGTTCTTC.

This clone has just a few counts. The chain carries TRBV3-1 (or the pseudogene TRBV3-2) and TRBJ2-7; TRBD2 matches at 7 bases. Germline V gene data show CDR1 as LGHDT and CDR2 as YNNKEL (reference sequence). V gave up 4 bases and J gave up 5 bases; unmatched junction bases: 8. The CDR3 has 14 residues. The CDR3 bases are TGTGCCAGCAGCCCGCTGGCGGGAGTCAACGAGCAGTACTTC. Translating gives CASSPLAGVNEQYF.

The CDR3: CASSGLADWSTYEQYF. In DNA form, the CDR3 reads TGCGCCAGCAGTGGACTAGCGGATTGGTCTACCTACGAGCAGTACTTC. This chain links TRBV10-1 with TRBJ2-7; 9 bases fit TRBD2. The CDR3 covers 16 residues. Germline trimming cut 4 bases from V and 2 bases from J; bases unmatched to any gene: 9. Germline CDR1 WNHNN, CDR2 SYGVQD (reference sequence).

This chain joins TRBV7-3 and TRBJ2-2; D gene unclear. Trimming left V 5 bases short and J 0 bases short, with 10 bases between. The CDR3 extends over 15 amino acids. The germline CDR1 and CDR2 sequences are SGHTA and FQGTGA. The CDR3 region has the DNA TGTGCCAGCAGCCCCGCCGGTGCGAACACCGGGGAGCTGTTTTTT. Encoded protein: CASSPAGANTGELFF.

This clone was counted a few times. This chain uses TRBV11-2 with TRBJ2-2; TRBD1 is a possible D gene (6 bases). The CDR3 extends over 15 amino acids. Per the germline V gene, CDR1 is SGHAT and CDR2 is FQNNGV. V lost 1 base, J lost 1 base, and 7 bases lay in between. The CDR3, as DNA: TGTGCCAGCAGCTTAGGGGGACAGAACACCGGGGAGCTGTTTTTT. Protein: CASSLGGQNTGELFF.

This chain links TRBV11-2 with TRBJ2-7, with 8 positions matching TRBD1. From germline, CDR1 is SGHAT and CDR2 FQNNGV. Trimming took 6 bases from V and 6 from J; bases not matched to a gene: 4. The CDR3 totals 12 residues. CDR3 sequence reads: CASRFTGGEQYF. The CDR3 DNA reads as TGTGCCAGCAGGTTTACAGGGGGCGAGCAGTACTTC. The full variable domain, completed using reference TRBV11-2 and TRBJ2-7, is EAGVAQSPRYKIIEKRQSVAFWCNPISGHATLYWYQQILGQGPKLLIQFQNNGVVDDSQLPKDRFSAERLKGVDSTLKIQPAKLEDSAVYLCASRFTGGEQYFGPGTRLTVT.